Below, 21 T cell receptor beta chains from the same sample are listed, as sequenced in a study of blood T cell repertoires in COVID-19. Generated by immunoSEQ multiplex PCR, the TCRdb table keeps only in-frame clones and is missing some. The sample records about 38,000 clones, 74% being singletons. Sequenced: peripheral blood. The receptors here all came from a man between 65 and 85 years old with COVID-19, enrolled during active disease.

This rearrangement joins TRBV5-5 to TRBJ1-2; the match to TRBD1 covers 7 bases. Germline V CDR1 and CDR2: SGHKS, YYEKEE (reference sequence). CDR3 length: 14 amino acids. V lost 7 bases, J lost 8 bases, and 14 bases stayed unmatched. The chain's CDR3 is CASSRTGNPAGYTF. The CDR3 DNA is TGTGCCAGCTCGAGGACAGGAAATCCTGCGGGCTACACCTTC.

As DNA, the CDR3 is TGTGCCACCAGTGATCTGTACAGCCTGAACACTGAAGCTTTCTTT. Its protein is CATSDLYSLNTEAFF. The gene calls are TRBV24-1 and TRBJ1-1; D is undetermined. In germline, CDR1 is KGHDR, CDR2 SFDVKD. The CDR3 covers 15 residues. The ends were cut back, 3 bases at V and 0 bases at J, with 10 bases in the middle.

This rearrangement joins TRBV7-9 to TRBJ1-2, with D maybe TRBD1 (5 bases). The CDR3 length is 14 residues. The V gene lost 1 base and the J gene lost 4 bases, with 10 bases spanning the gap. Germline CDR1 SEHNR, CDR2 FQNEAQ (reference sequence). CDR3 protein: CASSLVGGAYGYTF. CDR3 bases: TGTGCCAGCAGCTTAGTGGGCGGGGCCTATGGCTACACCTTC.

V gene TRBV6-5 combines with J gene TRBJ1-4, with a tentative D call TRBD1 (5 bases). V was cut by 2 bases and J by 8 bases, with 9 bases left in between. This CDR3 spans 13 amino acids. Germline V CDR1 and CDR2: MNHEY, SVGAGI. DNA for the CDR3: TGTGCCAGCAGTTACAGGGGAAGGGAAAAACTGTTTTTT. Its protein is CASSYRGREKLFF.

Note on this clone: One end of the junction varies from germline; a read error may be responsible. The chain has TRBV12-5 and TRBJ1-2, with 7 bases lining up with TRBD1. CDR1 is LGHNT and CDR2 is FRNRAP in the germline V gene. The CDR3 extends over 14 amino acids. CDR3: CASGLGQFSGGYTF. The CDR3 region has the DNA TGTGCTAGTGGCTTGGGACAGTTTAGTGGTGGCTACACCTTC.

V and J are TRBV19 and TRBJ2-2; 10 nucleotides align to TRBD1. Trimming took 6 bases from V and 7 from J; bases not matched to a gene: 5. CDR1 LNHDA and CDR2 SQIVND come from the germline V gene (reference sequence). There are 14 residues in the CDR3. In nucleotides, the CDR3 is TGTGCCAGTAGCCCCGACAGGGGGCACGGGGAGCTGTTTTTT. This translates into CASSPDRGHGELFF.

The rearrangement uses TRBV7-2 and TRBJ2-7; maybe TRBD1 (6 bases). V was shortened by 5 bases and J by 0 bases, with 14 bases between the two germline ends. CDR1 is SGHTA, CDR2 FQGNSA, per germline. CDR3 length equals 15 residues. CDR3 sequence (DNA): TGTGCCAGCAGCCCTAGGGGGTGGAGCTCCTACGAGCAGTACTTC. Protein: CASSPRGWSSYEQYF.

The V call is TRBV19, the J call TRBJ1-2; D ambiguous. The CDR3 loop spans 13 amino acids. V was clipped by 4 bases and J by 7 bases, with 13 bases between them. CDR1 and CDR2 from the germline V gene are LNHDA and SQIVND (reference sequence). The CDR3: CASSKVEGSGYTF. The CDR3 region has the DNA TGTGCCAGTAGTAAAGTGGAGGGTTCTGGCTACACCTTC.

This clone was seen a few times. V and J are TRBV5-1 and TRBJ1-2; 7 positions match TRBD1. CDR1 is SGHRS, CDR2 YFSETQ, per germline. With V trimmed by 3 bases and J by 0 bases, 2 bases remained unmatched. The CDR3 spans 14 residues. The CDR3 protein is CASSWDSSNYGYTF. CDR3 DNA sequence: TGCGCCAGCAGCTGGGACAGCTCTAACTATGGCTACACCTTC. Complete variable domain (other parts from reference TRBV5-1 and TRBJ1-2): KAGVTQTPRYLIKTRGQQVTLSCSPISGHRSVSWYQQTPGQGLQFLFEYFSETQRNKGNFPGRFSGRQFSNSRSEMNVSTLELGDSALYLCASSWDSSNYGYTFGSGTRLTVV.

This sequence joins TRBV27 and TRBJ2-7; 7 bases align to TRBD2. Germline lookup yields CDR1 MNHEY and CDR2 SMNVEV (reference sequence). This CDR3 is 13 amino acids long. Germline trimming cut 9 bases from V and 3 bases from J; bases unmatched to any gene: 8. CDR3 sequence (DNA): TGTGCCAGTGGGACTACGCTCCTCTACGAGCAGTACTTC. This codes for CASGTTLLYEQYF.

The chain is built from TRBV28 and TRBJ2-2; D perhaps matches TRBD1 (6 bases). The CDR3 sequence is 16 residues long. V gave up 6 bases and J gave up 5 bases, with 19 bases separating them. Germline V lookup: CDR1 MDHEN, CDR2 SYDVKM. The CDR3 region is CASRQTGIRLTGELFF. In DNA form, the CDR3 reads TGTGCCAGCAGACAAACAGGGATTCGGTTGACCGGGGAGCTGTTTTTT.

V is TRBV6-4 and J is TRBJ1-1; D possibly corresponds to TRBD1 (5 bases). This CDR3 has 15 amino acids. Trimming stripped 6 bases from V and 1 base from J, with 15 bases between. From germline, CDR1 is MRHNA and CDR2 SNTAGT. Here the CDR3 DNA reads TGTGCCAGCAGCCCCCTTGGGGGAGGGAACACTGAAGCTTTCTTT. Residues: CASSPLGGGNTEAFF.

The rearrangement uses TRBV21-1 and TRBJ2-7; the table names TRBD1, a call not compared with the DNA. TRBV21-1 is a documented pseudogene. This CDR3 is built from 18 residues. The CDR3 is CASSKVKGAWAHNYEQYF. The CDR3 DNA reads TGTGCCAGCAGCAAAGTTAAGGGGGCCTGGGCCCACAACTACGAGCAGTACTTC.

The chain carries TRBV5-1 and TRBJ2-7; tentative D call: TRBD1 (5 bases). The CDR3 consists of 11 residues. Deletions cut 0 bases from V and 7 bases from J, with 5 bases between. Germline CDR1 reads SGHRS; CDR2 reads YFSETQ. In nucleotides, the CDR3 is TGCGCCAGCAGCTTGGAGGGGGAGCAGTACTTC. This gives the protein CASSLEGEQYF.

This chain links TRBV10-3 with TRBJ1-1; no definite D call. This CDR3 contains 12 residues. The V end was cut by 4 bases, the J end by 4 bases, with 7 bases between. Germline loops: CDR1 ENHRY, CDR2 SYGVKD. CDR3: CAISVSGTEAFF. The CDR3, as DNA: TGTGCCATCAGTGTGTCCGGCACTGAAGCTTTCTTT.

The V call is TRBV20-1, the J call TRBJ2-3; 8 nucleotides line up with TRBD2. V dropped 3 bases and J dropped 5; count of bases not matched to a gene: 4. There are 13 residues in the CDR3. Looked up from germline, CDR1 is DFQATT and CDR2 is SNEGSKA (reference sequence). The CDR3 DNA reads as TGCAGTGCTAGTGTTGCGGGGGGAGATACGCAGTATTTT. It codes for CSASVAGGDTQYF.

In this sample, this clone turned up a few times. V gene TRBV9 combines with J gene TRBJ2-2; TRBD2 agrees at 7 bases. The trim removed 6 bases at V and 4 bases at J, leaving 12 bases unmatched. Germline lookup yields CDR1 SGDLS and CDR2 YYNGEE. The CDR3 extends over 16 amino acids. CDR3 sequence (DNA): TGTGCCAGCACCCGTAGGGCGGGAGTGGGCACCGGGGAGCTGTTTTTT. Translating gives CASTRRAGVGTGELFF.

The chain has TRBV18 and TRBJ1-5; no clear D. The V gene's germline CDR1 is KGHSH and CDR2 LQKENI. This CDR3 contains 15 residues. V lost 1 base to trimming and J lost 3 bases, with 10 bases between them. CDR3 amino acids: CASSPRRQVNQPQHF. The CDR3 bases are TGTGCCAGCTCACCACGCAGGCAAGTCAATCAGCCCCAGCATTTT.

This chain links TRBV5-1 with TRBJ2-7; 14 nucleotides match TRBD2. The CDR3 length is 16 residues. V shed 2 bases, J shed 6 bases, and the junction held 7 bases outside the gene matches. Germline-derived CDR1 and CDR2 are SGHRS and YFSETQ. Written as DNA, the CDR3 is TGCGCCAGCAGCTTCGGGACTAGCGGGAGTGTAACCGAGCAGTACTTC. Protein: CASSFGTSGSVTEQYF.

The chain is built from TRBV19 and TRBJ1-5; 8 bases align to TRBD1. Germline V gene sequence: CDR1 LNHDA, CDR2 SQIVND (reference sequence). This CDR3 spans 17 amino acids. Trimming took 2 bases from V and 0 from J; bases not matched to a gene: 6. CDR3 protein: CASSILMTGASNQPQHF. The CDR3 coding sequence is TGTGCCAGTAGTATACTAATGACAGGGGCTAGCAATCAGCCCCAGCATTTT.

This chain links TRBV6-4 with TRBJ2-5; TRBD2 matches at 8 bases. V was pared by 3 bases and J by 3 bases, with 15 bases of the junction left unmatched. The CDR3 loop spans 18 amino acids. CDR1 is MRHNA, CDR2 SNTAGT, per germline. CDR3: CASSDPPGLAGTKETQYF. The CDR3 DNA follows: TGTGCCAGCAGTGATCCCCCCGGGCTAGCGGGTACGAAAGAGACCCAGTACTTC.